The clone carrying this T cell receptor beta chain was seen more than once but under ten times. The same CDR3 arises from other DNA sequences in this sample as well. V lost 5 bases to trimming and J lost 2 bases; unmatched junction nucleotides: 4. The germline V gene has CDR1 SGHNT and CDR2 YENEEA. This CDR3 spans 14 amino acids. This sample is drawn from a study of beta chain features in type 1 diabetes. Of the isolated RNA, all was reverse transcribed, and so the sequenced material was expressed TCRB transcripts. Sequencing was performed with immunoSEQ multiplex PCR; in TCRdb, only in-frame clones are kept and a portion is missing. The data show hundreds of thousands of clones, around 15% seen once.

The source is a man aged 30-40 years in good health. The chain links TRBV11-3 to TRBJ2-3; 7 nucleotides match TRBD2. Sequencing input: central memory CD4+ T cells from blood. CDR3 sequence: CASSEGRVTDTQYF. CDR3 nucleotide sequence: TGTGCCAGCAGCGAAGGGAGGGTCACAGATACGCAGTATTTT.